The 26 T cell receptor beta chains reported below all come from one sample, sequenced in a study of blood T cell repertoires in COVID-19. Generated by immunoSEQ multiplex PCR, the TCRdb table keeps only in-frame clones and is missing some. The sample lists about 210,000 clones, approximately 85% occurring once. Material for sequencing was peripheral blood. The receptors were gathered from a woman in her forties or fifties with active or convalescent COVID-19.

The V and J genes are TRBV24-1 and TRBJ1-6, with D hard to call. CDR1 KGHDR and CDR2 SFDVKD come from the germline V gene. The CDR3 is made up of 15 amino acids. Trimming shortened V by 2 bases and J by 9 bases, and 13 bases separated the two germline ends. The CDR3: CATSDSREESSPLHF. CDR3 DNA sequence: TGTGCCACCAGTGATTCGAGGGAGGAGAGTTCACCCCTCCACTTT.

Only one count was recorded for this clone. This rearrangement joins TRBV19 to TRBJ1-4, with D tentatively TRBD1 (6 bases). Germline-derived CDR1 and CDR2 are LNHDA and SQIVND (reference sequence). Deletions cut 7 bases from V and 0 bases from J, with 15 bases between. The CDR3 is made up of 16 amino acids. CDR3 coding DNA: TGTGCCAGTAAGAGTAGCAGGGGATCAACTAATGAAAAACTGTTTTTT. This encodes CASKSSRGSTNEKLFF.

As DNA, the CDR3 is TGTGCCAGCAGTGAGGGCAGTGGCACAGATACGCAGTATTTT. Translating it yields CASSEGSGTDTQYF. The chain joins TRBV6-1 to TRBJ2-3, with D hard to call. Trimming took 3 bases from V and 1 from J, leaving 8 bases between them. This CDR3 spans 14 amino acids. Looked up from germline, CDR1 is MNHNS and CDR2 is SASEGT.

The chain has TRBV2 and TRBJ2-5; D perhaps matches TRBD1 (6 bases). Deletions cut 6 bases from V and 7 bases from J, with 15 bases between. This CDR3 spans 13 amino acids. Germline V gene data show CDR1 as SNHLY and CDR2 as FYNNEI. CDR3 loop: CASRVQGFGTQYF. In DNA form, the CDR3 reads TGTGCCAGCAGGGTACAGGGTTTCGGGACCCAGTACTTC.

The J gene is TRBJ1-2, the V gene TRBV10-3, with a weak D call TRBD1 (5 bases). Germline assignment: CDR1 ENHRY and CDR2 SYGVKD. Trimming took 3 bases from V and 3 from J, leaving 5 bases between them. The CDR3 spans 12 residues. The CDR3 region has the DNA TGTGCCATCAGTGACAGGGACTATGGCTACACCTTC. Translation gives CAISDRDYGYTF.

V and J are TRBV29-1 and TRBJ2-3; 7 bases are a match to TRBD1. The V and J ends lost 6 bases and 3 bases, in that order; junction bases with no gene match: 9. Germline CDR1 is SQVTM and CDR2 is ANQGSEA. CDR3 length: 14 amino acids. The CDR3 DNA sequence: TGCAGCGTCCACAGGGGCCGGAAGACAGATACGCAGTATTTT. It encodes CSVHRGRKTDTQYF.

The chain carries TRBV25-1 and TRBJ1-2, with D possibly being TRBD1 (5 bases). The CDR3 has 13 amino acids. The ends were cut back, 8 bases at V and 6 bases at J, with 16 bases in the middle. Germline CDR1 reads MGHDK; CDR2 reads SYGVNS. CDR3 coding DNA: TGTGCCAGCTCCTCGGGGGAAAAGAATGGCTACACCTTC. Residues: CASSSGEKNGYTF.

The chain is built from TRBV10-1 and TRBJ2-3; 10 nucleotides agree with TRBD1. The CDR3 covers 15 residues. The germline CDR1 and CDR2 sequences are WNHNN and SYGVQD (reference sequence). V was clipped by 6 bases and J by 1 base; unmatched bases: 4. CDR3 sequence: CASSSGTGGTDTQYF. The CDR3 DNA sequence: TGCGCCAGCAGCTCCGGGACAGGGGGCACAGATACGCAGTATTTT.

This clone was seen only a few times. The chain has TRBV7-9 and TRBJ2-1, with D possibly TRBD1 on 5 matching bases. CDR1 SEHNR and CDR2 FQNEAQ come from the germline V gene (reference sequence). With 10 bases removed from V and 5 bases from J, the gap between germline ends came to 21 bases. CDR3 length equals 15 residues. The CDR3 nucleotides read TGTGCCACCAGTCAGGGCAGCTACGGAGACAATGAGCAGTTCTTC. Translated, it gives CATSQGSYGDNEQFF. The full variable domain, rest sourced from reference TRBV7-9 and TRBJ2-1, is DTGVSQNPRHKITKRGQNVTFRCDPISEHNRLYWYRQTLGQGPEFLTYFQNEAQLEKSRLLSDRFSAERPKGSFSTLEIQRTEQGDSAMYLCATSQGSYGDNEQFFGPGTRLTVL.

The V call is TRBV14, the J call TRBJ1-2; D is perhaps TRBD1 (5 bases). The CDR3 is 15 residues long. The V end lost 0 bases, the J end lost 5 bases, and 13 bases lay between the germline ends. Looked up from germline, CDR1 is SGHDN and CDR2 is FVKESK. The CDR3 protein is CASSQEMYGGYGYTF. The CDR3 DNA follows: TGTGCCAGCAGCCAAGAGATGTACGGGGGTTATGGCTACACCTTC.

This clone came up once. The chain couples TRBV6-5 to TRBJ2-7; D possibly corresponds to TRBD2 (5 bases). V lost 0 bases to trimming and J lost 2 bases, with 11 bases between them. The CDR3 spans 15 residues. Germline CDR1 MNHEY, CDR2 SVGAGI. Written as DNA, the CDR3 is TGTGCCAGCAGTTACTCGAGGACTGGAACCTACGAGCAGTACTTC. Translating it yields CASSYSRTGTYEQYF.

In its sample, this clone was seen once. The V and J genes are TRBV11-2 and TRBJ2-5; 11 bases line up with TRBD2. Losses at the gene ends were 5 bases for V and 2 bases for J; bases not matched to a gene: 10. The CDR3 spans 17 residues. From germline, CDR1 is SGHAT and CDR2 FQNNGV. CDR3 bases: TGTGCCAGCAGCCCCCGGGGACTAGCGGAGCAGCAAGAGACCCAGTACTTC. Residues: CASSPRGLAEQQETQYF. The full variable domain, with the rest looked up from reference TRBV11-2 and TRBJ2-5, is EAGVAQSPRYKIIEKRQSVAFWCNPISGHATLYWYQQILGQGPKLLIQFQNNGVVDDSQLPKDRFSAERLKGVDSTLKIQPAKLEDSAVYLCASSPRGLAEQQETQYFGPGTRLLVL.

The rearrangement uses TRBV4-1 and TRBJ2-5; tentative D call: TRBD2 (5 bases). Trimming removed 0 bases from V and 1 base from J, with 9 bases in between. This CDR3 is built from 15 residues. The germline V gene has CDR1 MGHRA and CDR2 YSYEKL. Here the CDR3 reads CASSQEGRVQETQYF. CDR3 sequence (DNA): TGCGCCAGCAGCCAAGAAGGGCGGGTCCAAGAGACCCAGTACTTC.

This rearrangement joins TRBV5-6 to TRBJ2-1; 10 bases align to TRBD1. The ends lost 2 bases at V and 7 bases at J; junction bases unmatched: 3. The CDR3 length is 14 residues. Germline CDR1 SGHDT, CDR2 YYEEEE. The CDR3 DNA sequence: TGTGCCAGCAGCTTCATGGACAGGGGGAATGAGCAGTTCTTC. Its translation is CASSFMDRGNEQFF.

The DNA for the CDR3 is TGTGCCAGCAGTTACCAGGGACAGGGGGCAGGTGAGCAGTACTTC. Translated, it gives CASSYQGQGAGEQYF. V and J are TRBV6-5 and TRBJ2-7, with 12 bases aligning to TRBD1. This CDR3 spans 15 amino acids. The V segment lost 2 bases and the J segment 7 bases; nucleotides outside the gene matches: 6. Germline assignment: CDR1 MNHEY and CDR2 SVGAGI.

The V and J genes are TRBV28 and TRBJ2-1; no definite D call. The CDR3 length is 13 residues. With 3 bases removed from V and 7 bases from J, the gap between germline ends came to 10 bases. The germline CDR1 and CDR2 sequences are MDHEN and SYDVKM. The CDR3 loop is CASSFRTLNEQFF. The CDR3 bases are TGTGCCAGCAGTTTCCGTACTCTAAATGAGCAGTTCTTC.

The chain joins TRBV6-5 to TRBJ2-3; the match to TRBD2 covers 7 bases. The CDR3 length is 16 residues. In germline, CDR1 is MNHEY, CDR2 SVGAGI. V shed 1 base, J shed 5 bases, and the junction held 9 bases outside the gene matches. The CDR3 coding sequence is TGTGCCAGCAGTTACTTTGGGGGAGGGTCGGGAGATACGCAGTATTTT. Its translation is CASSYFGGGSGDTQYF.

The chain couples TRBV19 to TRBJ2-1; 12 positions agree with TRBD2. The CDR3 runs to 18 residues. The germline V gene has CDR1 LNHDA and CDR2 SQIVND (reference sequence). Trimming cost V 7 bases and J 1 base; bases outside gene matches: 11. The CDR3: CASIGERLAGESYNEQFF. The CDR3, as DNA: TGTGCCAGTATTGGGGAGAGACTAGCGGGAGAATCCTACAATGAGCAGTTCTTC.

The chain is built from TRBV5-4 and TRBJ2-3; TRBD1 aligns across 7 bases. Trimming removed 4 bases from V and 3 bases from J; junction bases left unmatched: 5. Germline V CDR1 and CDR2: SGHNT, YYREEE (reference sequence). This CDR3 has 14 residues. The CDR3 DNA is TGTGCCAGCAGCCCGCCGGGACAGACAGATACGCAGTATTTT. It yields the protein CASSPPGQTDTQYF.

V gene TRBV9 combines with J gene TRBJ2-7; perhaps TRBD2 as D (6 bases). Trimming shortened V by 2 bases and J by 3 bases, and 15 bases separated the two germline ends. The CDR3 is 15 amino acids. CDR1 and CDR2 from the germline V gene are SGDLS and YYNGEE. In nucleotides, the CDR3 is TGTGCCAGCAGCGTCGGACCGGGGGTAATCTACGAGCAGTACTTC. As protein: CASSVGPGVIYEQYF.

J is TRBJ2-5 and V is TRBV19, with TRBD2 identical over 14 bases. Germline values: CDR1 LNHDA, CDR2 SQIVND (reference sequence). V was pared by 6 bases and J by 4 bases, with 16 bases of the junction left unmatched. There are 19 residues in the CDR3. The CDR3 loop reads CASSETGLAGVGGRETQYF. The CDR3 bases are TGTGCCAGTAGCGAAACGGGACTAGCGGGAGTAGGTGGTCGAGAGACCCAGTACTTC.

The chain has TRBV7-9 and TRBJ1-6, with 9 bases lining up with TRBD1. This CDR3 has 18 amino acids. Germline loops: CDR1 SEHNR, CDR2 FQNEAQ (reference sequence). Trimming cost V 1 base and J 1 base; bases outside gene matches: 5. The CDR3 sequence: CASSLGLTGGSYNSPLHF. The CDR3 nucleotides read TGTGCCAGCAGCTTAGGGTTGACAGGGGGGTCCTATAATTCACCCCTCCACTTT.

This clone turned up a few times. The genes are TRBV6-5 and TRBJ1-2, with 10 bases that match TRBD1. Trimming cost V 2 bases and J 4 bases; bases outside gene matches: 7. The CDR3 is 16 residues long. Germline V gene lookup returns CDR1 MNHEY and CDR2 SVGAGI. CDR3 amino acids: CASSYIRTGGGYGYTF. As DNA, the CDR3 is TGTGCCAGCAGTTACATCCGGACAGGGGGAGGCTATGGCTACACCTTC.

This clone was seen a single time. This rearrangement joins TRBV12-5 to TRBJ2-7; 9 nucleotides match TRBD2. Germline lookup yields CDR1 LGHNT and CDR2 FRNRAP. The ends lost 0 bases at V and 4 bases at J; junction bases unmatched: 7. The CDR3 contains 16 residues. The CDR3 nucleotides are TGTGCTAGTGGTTTGGTACGTTCTAGCGGGACTTACGAGCAGTACTTC. Amino acids: CASGLVRSSGTYEQYF.

V is TRBV5-6 and J is TRBJ2-3; D perhaps matches TRBD2 (6 bases). The CDR3 covers 14 residues. Germline loops: CDR1 SGHDT, CDR2 YYEEEE. Trimming took off 5 bases at V and 0 bases at J, with 10 bases between the two ends. The CDR3 coding sequence is TGTGCCAGCAGGACCGGGACTAGCACAGATACGCAGTATTTT. Translated: CASRTGTSTDTQYF. Filled out from reference TRBV5-6 and TRBJ2-3, the complete variable domain reads DAGVTQSPTHLIKTRGQQVTLRCSPKSGHDTVSWYQQALGQGPQFIFQYYEEEERQRGNFPDRFSGHQFPNYSSELNVNALLLGDSALYLCASRTGTSTDTQYFGPGTRLTVL.

This clone was seen a few times. The gene calls are TRBV2 and TRBJ1-2; D might be TRBD1 (6 bases). Germline V gene lookup returns CDR1 SNHLY and CDR2 FYNNEI. The CDR3 totals 13 residues. V lost 4 bases and J lost 2, with 8 bases in between. In nucleotides, the CDR3 is TGTGCCAGCAGTGTAGACAGGAACTATGGCTACACCTTC. It codes for CASSVDRNYGYTF.